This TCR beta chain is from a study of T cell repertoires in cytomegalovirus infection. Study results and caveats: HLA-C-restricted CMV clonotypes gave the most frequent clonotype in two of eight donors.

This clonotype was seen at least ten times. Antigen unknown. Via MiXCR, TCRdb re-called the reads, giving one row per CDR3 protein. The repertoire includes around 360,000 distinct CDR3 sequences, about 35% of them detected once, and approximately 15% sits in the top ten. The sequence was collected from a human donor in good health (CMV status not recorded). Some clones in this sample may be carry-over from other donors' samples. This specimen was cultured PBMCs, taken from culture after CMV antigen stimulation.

This CDR3 is CASSKQQSSGAVYNEQFF. Here the CDR3 DNA reads TGTGCCAGCAGCAAGCAACAATCTAGCGGGGCCGTATACAATGAGCAGTTCTTC. This chain uses TRBV7-2 with TRBJ2-1; 9 nucleotides line up with TRBD2. The CDR3 totals 18 residues. CDR1 SGHTA and CDR2 FQGNSA come from the germline V gene. The junction had 15 bases not matched to a gene; V was cut back by 5 bases and J by 4 bases.